Below, 9 T cell receptor beta chains from the same sample are listed, as sequenced in a study of tumor-infiltrating lymphocytes in glioblastoma multiforme. TCRB libraries came from RNA via three nested multiplex PCR rounds. TCRdb re-analysed the multiplex PCR reads in MiXCR, keeping a single row per CDR3 protein. The sample has about 9,600 distinct CDR3 sequences, roughly 66% seen once. Sequencing input: brain tumor tissue. These receptors were collected from a male donor with glioblastoma.

The rearrangement uses TRBV20-1 and TRBJ1-2; D is undetermined. This CDR3 comprises 13 residues. V gave up 3 bases and J gave up 3 bases, with 11 bases separating them. Looked up from germline, CDR1 is DFQATT and CDR2 is SNEGSKA (reference sequence). The CDR3 here is CSASNPADYGYTF. CDR3 nucleotide sequence: TGCAGTGCTAGTAACCCGGCGGACTATGGCTACACCTTC.

Details on this clonotype: Germline is not matched at one junction end, which may reflect a read error. The chain couples TRBV12-3 or TRBV12-4 to TRBJ1-5; D not resolved. This CDR3 is 14 amino acids long. The CDR3 here is CASSSQRPNQPQHF. The CDR3 DNA is TGTGCCAGCAGTTCACAGAGGCCTAATCAGCCCCAGCATTTC.

This clonotype was detected once. The V gene is TRBV4-1, the J gene TRBJ2-1, with 8 bases identical to TRBD1. This CDR3 is 16 amino acids long. The V gene's germline CDR1 is MGHRA and CDR2 YSYEKL. Trimming took 0 bases from V and 2 from J; bases not matched to a gene: 3. DNA for the CDR3: TGCGCCAGCAGCCAAGACGGCAGGGGGCCCTACAATGAGCAGTTCTTC. It yields the protein CASSQDGRGPYNEQFF.

V gene TRBV7-9 combines with J gene TRBJ2-2, with 9 bases lining up with TRBD2. The CDR3 totals 14 residues. Germline assignment: CDR1 SEHNR and CDR2 FQNEAQ (reference sequence). V gave up 8 bases and J gave up 4 bases; unmatched junction bases: 5. The CDR3 coding sequence is TGTGCCAGCTTCCCAGCGGGAGGCACCGGGGAGCTGTTTTTT. This translates into CASFPAGGTGELFF.

This clonotype was observed at least ten times. This chain links TRBV11-3 with TRBJ1-1; TRBD1 aligns across 11 bases. Trimming at V came to 6 bases and at J to 4 bases, leaving 10 bases not matched to a gene. The CDR3 is 16 amino acids. Germline values: CDR1 SGHNT, CDR2 YENEEA. In DNA form, the CDR3 reads TGTGCCAGCAGGACCGGGACAGGGGGATTGGGCACTGAAGCTTTCTTT. It is translated as CASRTGTGGLGTEAFF.

The table lists this clonotype with many counts. V is TRBV10-2 and J is TRBJ2-5; perhaps TRBD1 as D (6 bases). Germline-derived CDR1 and CDR2 are WSHSY and SAAADI. This CDR3 has 14 residues. Trimming stripped 2 bases from V and 5 bases from J, with 12 bases between. The CDR3 loop reads CASSENREWETQYF. CDR3 sequence (DNA): TGCGCCAGCAGTGAGAACAGGGAATGGGAGACCCAGTACTTC.

This clonotype is deemed medium-sized (0.01 to 0.1%). This chain connects TRBV6-5 to TRBJ2-7; D call uncertain. V lost 3 bases and J 2 bases, leaving 8 bases between the germline ends. Germline lookup yields CDR1 MNHEY and CDR2 SVGAGI. This CDR3 spans 13 amino acids. CDR3 bases: TGTGCCAGCAGTTATTCCCGGACCTACGAGCAGTACTTC. Translation: CASSYSRTYEQYF.

Worth noting for this clonotype: With a much larger clone just one base away, this may be a read error. The chain recombines TRBV10-3 with TRBJ2-1; D gene uncertain. The CDR3 covers 14 residues. Germline V gene data show CDR1 as ENHRY and CDR2 as SYGVKD. With 10 bases removed from V and 0 bases from J, the gap between germline ends came to 13 bases. Here the CDR3 DNA reads TGTGCCACCCTTTCGAGCTTCTCCTACAATGAGCAGTTCTTC. Translation: CATLSSFSYNEQFF.

The gene calls are TRBV11-3 and TRBJ2-1, with a weak D call TRBD2 (5 bases). CDR1 is SGHNT, CDR2 YENEEA, per germline. V was pared by 2 bases and J by 4 bases, with 6 bases between. This CDR3 comprises 13 residues. CDR3 amino acids: CASSLTSYNEQFF. In DNA form, the CDR3 reads TGTGCCAGCAGCTTAACTAGTTACAATGAGCAGTTCTTC.